These 14 T cell receptor beta chains originate from one sample sequenced in a study of blood T cell repertoires in COVID-19. The method was immunoSEQ multiplex PCR; TCRdb's version includes in-frame clones alone and lacks a portion of them. The sample has 450,000 or so clones; around nine tenths are singletons. The sequencing sample was made of peripheral blood. The receptors here all came from a man between 18 and 35 years old with COVID-19, enrolled during active disease.

This sequence joins TRBV3-1 (or the pseudogene TRBV3-2) and TRBJ2-6, with a tentative D call TRBD2 (6 bases). The CDR3 totals 16 residues. V was trimmed by 5 bases and J by 0 bases, leaving 11 bases between them. Germline loops: CDR1 LGHDT, CDR2 YNNKEL (reference sequence). The CDR3 here is CASSAGRISGANVLTF. CDR3 nucleotide sequence: TGTGCCAGCAGCGCGGGACGGATCTCTGGGGCCAACGTCCTGACTTTC.

V usage is TRBV4-1 and J usage is TRBJ1-2, with D tentatively TRBD1 (5 bases). The CDR3 length is 13 residues. Trimming stripped 4 bases from V and 2 bases from J, with 8 bases between. Per germline, CDR1 MGHRA and CDR2 YSYEKL. The CDR3 nucleotides read TGCGCCAGCAGCCCGGACACAAACTATGGCTACACCTTC. It is translated as CASSPDTNYGYTF.

The chain carries TRBV19 and TRBJ2-2; 8 nucleotides line up with TRBD1. The V gene end was trimmed by 0 bases and the J gene end by 1 base; junction bases not matched to a gene: 1. The CDR3 contains 16 residues. Germline V CDR1 and CDR2: LNHDA, SQIVND (reference sequence). This chain's CDR3 is CASSIDGTGNTGELFF. The CDR3 bases are TGTGCCAGTAGTATAGATGGGACAGGGAACACCGGGGAGCTGTTTTTT. The full variable domain, rest sourced from reference TRBV19 and TRBJ2-2, is DGGITQSPKYLFRKEGQNVTLSCEQNLNHDAMYWYRQDPGQGLRLIYYSQIVNDFQKGDIAEGYSVSREKKESFPLTVTSAQKNPTAFYLCASSIDGTGNTGELFFGEGSRLTVL.

This clone was seen only once. J is TRBJ2-3 and V is TRBV4-2, with D possibly being TRBD2 (6 bases). This CDR3 region has 14 residues. V lost 4 bases, J lost 4 bases, and 12 bases lay in between. CDR1 and CDR2 (germline): LGHNA, YNFKEQ. CDR3 protein: CASSLGLSPDTQYF. For the CDR3, the DNA is TGTGCCAGCAGCCTGGGACTTTCCCCAGATACGCAGTATTTT.

V usage is TRBV21-1 and J usage is TRBJ1-6; whether TRBD1, the table's D call, matches the DNA was not checked. TRBV21-1 is deemed a pseudogene. The CDR3 spans 14 residues. The CDR3 coding sequence is TGTGCCAGCAGCAACAGGGTCGGTGATTCACCCCTCCACTTT. Encoded protein: CASSNRVGDSPLHF.

V and J are TRBV27 and TRBJ2-7, with 10 positions matching TRBD2. The germline V gene encodes CDR1 MNHEY and CDR2 SMNVEV (reference sequence). The CDR3 has 14 amino acids. After removal of 4 bases from V and 4 bases from J, the junction contained 4 bases not matched to a gene. In nucleotides, the CDR3 is TGTGCCAGCAGTTGGACTAGCGGTGGGTACGAGCAGTACTTC. This translates into CASSWTSGGYEQYF.

V and J are TRBV7-2 and TRBJ2-1, with no clear D. V was pared by 5 bases and J by 2 bases, with 10 bases between. The CDR3 is made up of 14 amino acids. The germline CDR1 and CDR2 sequences are SGHTA and FQGNSA. In DNA form, the CDR3 reads TGTGCCAGCAGCCCGGGTCTAACCTACAATGAGCAGTTCTTC. Protein product: CASSPGLTYNEQFF.

The chain joins TRBV18 to TRBJ2-3; TRBD2 matches at 8 bases. With V trimmed by 4 bases and J by 1 base, 4 bases remained unmatched. CDR3 size: 15 residues. CDR1 is KGHSH, CDR2 LQKENI, per germline. The CDR3 loop is CASSRNGGGTDTQYF. In DNA, the CDR3 is TGTGCCAGCTCACGGAACGGGGGGGGCACAGATACGCAGTATTTT. Combining the CDR3 with reference TRBV18 and TRBJ2-3 gives the whole variable domain NAGVMQNPRHLVRRRGQEARLRCSPMKGHSHVYWYRQLPEEGLKFMVYLQKENIIDESGMPKERFSAEFPKEGPSILRIQQVVRGDSAAYFCASSRNGGGTDTQYFGPGTRLTVL.

The chain is built from TRBV11-2 and TRBJ2-1; D is perhaps TRBD1 (6 bases). This CDR3 is 13 amino acids long. V shed 1 base and J shed 10 bases, with 11 bases lying between them. Per the germline V gene, CDR1 is SGHAT and CDR2 is FQNNGV. CDR3 nucleotides: TGTGCCAGCAGCTTAGTTTTGACAGGAGAGCAGTTCTTC. As protein: CASSLVLTGEQFF.

This chain joins TRBV16 and TRBJ1-6, with 9 bases lining up with TRBD1. Germline-derived CDR1 and CDR2 are KGHSY and FQNENV. CDR3 length equals 13 residues. V shed 3 bases, J shed 10 bases, and the junction held 1 base outside the gene matches. In nucleotides, the CDR3 is TGTGCCAGCAGCCAGGGGACAGGGTCACCCCTCCACTTT. Amino acid sequence: CASSQGTGSPLHF.

The rearrangement uses TRBV24-1 and TRBJ1-1; maybe TRBD1 (6 bases). Trimming stripped 7 bases from V and 10 bases from J, with 12 bases between. The germline V gene encodes CDR1 KGHDR and CDR2 SFDVKD. CDR3 length equals 11 residues. This CDR3 reads CATSQGGVAFF. The CDR3 coding sequence is TGTGCCACCAGCCAAGGGGGGGTAGCTTTCTTT.

The V and J genes are TRBV7-8 and TRBJ1-2; no firm D call. Germline V gene data show CDR1 as SGHVS and CDR2 as FQNEAQ. The CDR3 covers 15 residues. Deletions cut 4 bases from V and 5 bases from J, with 17 bases between. CDR3 bases: TGTGCCAGCAGCTCCAACACAGCGGTAGGGTATGGCTACACCTTC. This codes for CASSSNTAVGYGYTF.

This chain connects TRBV3-1 (or the pseudogene TRBV3-2) to TRBJ2-1; possible D gene TRBD1, 6 bases. The germline gives CDR1 LGHDT, CDR2 YNNKEL (reference sequence). This CDR3 spans 15 amino acids. Deletions cut 6 bases from V and 8 bases from J, with 20 bases between. This CDR3 reads CASRRWDTENHEQFF. CDR3 DNA sequence: TGTGCCAGCAGGCGATGGGACACAGAAAACCATGAGCAGTTCTTC.

The rearrangement joins TRBV29-1 to TRBJ1-2, with 9 bases that match TRBD1. Germline trimming cut 6 bases from V and 0 bases from J; bases unmatched to any gene: 8. Germline CDR1 and CDR2: SQVTM and ANQGSEA. The CDR3 totals 15 residues. CDR3 in amino acids: CSVVGQGMTNYGYTF. CDR3 nucleotide sequence: TGCAGCGTAGTCGGACAGGGGATGACTAACTATGGCTACACCTTC.